These T cell receptor beta chains were read from a single sample in a study of T cell changes during pregnancy in multiple sclerosis. Sequencing was performed with immunoSEQ multiplex PCR; in TCRdb, only in-frame clones are kept and a portion is missing. The table includes 75,000 to 95,000 clones, approximately 90% detected once. The input for sequencing was peripheral blood, taken in the first trimester of pregnancy. The source of these receptors is a female donor in good health, enrolled as a control in a pregnancy study. Both conserved end residues are part of each CDR3. A D gene is named only where the DNA matches it firmly. Size is omitted from some rows. Given values are once, few, many or a class for expanded clones.

clone_size,d_call,v_call,j_call,cdr3_nt,cdr3_aa
-,TRBD1,TRBV5-1,TRBJ2-7,TGCGCCAGCAGCTTAACAGGGGATTCCTACGAGCAGTACTTC,CASSLTGDSYEQYF
once,-,TRBV5-5,TRBJ1-1,TGTGCCAGCAGCTGGGCCTTGGGGAACACTGAAGCTTTCTTT,CASSWALGNTEAFF
-,TRBD2,TRBV7-3,TRBJ2-7,TGTGCCAGCAGCCCGGGGGGCTCCTACGAGCAGTACTTC,CASSPGGSYEQYF
-,TRBD2,TRBV28,TRBJ2-3,TGTGCCAGCGCTAGCGGGGGGGCCGTAGATACGCAGTATTTT,CASASGGAVDTQYF
-,TRBD2,TRBV4-3,TRBJ2-7,TGCGCCAGCAGCCAAGATTATTGGCTAGCGGGGTTATCCTACGAGCAGTACTTC,CASSQDYWLAGLSYEQYF
-,TRBD1,TRBV19,TRBJ1-5,TGTGCCAGTAGCCCGGGACAGGGACTTTATAGCAATCAGCCCCAGCATTTT,CASSPGQGLYSNQPQHF
-,TRBD1,TRBV19,TRBJ1-2,TGTGCCAGTAGTACAACAGGGGGCATAGGTGGCTACACCTTC,CASSTTGGIGGYTF
-,TRBD1,TRBV5-1,TRBJ1-5,TGCGCCAGCAGCCGCACAGGGGGTGACAATCAGCCCCAGCATTTT,CASSRTGGDNQPQHF
-,TRBD1,TRBV5-1,TRBJ2-6,TGCGCCAGCACCGAGCTCTACAGGGGGGACTCTGGGGCCAACGTCCTGACTTTC,CASTELYRGDSGANVLTF
-,TRBD2,TRBV7-2,TRBJ2-3,TGTGCCAGCAGCTTAGCGCCAACTAGCGGGGGTGTCAGTACGCAGTATTTT,CASSLAPTSGGVSTQYF
-,-,TRBV6-6,TRBJ2-1,TGTGCCAGCAGTTACGGAGGGTGGAATGAGCAGTTCTTC,CASSYGGWNEQFF
once,TRBD1,TRBV5-8,TRBJ1-5,TGTGCCAGCAGCAAGGGACAGGGGTTCCAGCCCCAGCATTTT,CASSKGQGFQPQHF
-,TRBD1,TRBV4-2,TRBJ1-1,TGTGCCAGCAGCCAATCCGGGACAGGGAAGATTGGCGACACTGAAGCTTTCTTT,CASSQSGTGKIGDTEAFF
once,TRBD1,TRBV6-5,TRBJ2-7,TGTGCCAGCAGTAAGACAGGGGCCCACGAGCAGTACTTC,CASSKTGAHEQYF
-,-,TRBV28,TRBJ1-5,TGTGCCAGCAGTGCTGCGGTGAGCAATCAGCCCCAGCATTTT,CASSAAVSNQPQHF
-,TRBD2,TRBV4-3,TRBJ2-1,TGCGCCAGCAGCCAAGAGGTACGGGGGGGCCATGGTGAGCAGTTCTTC,CASSQEVRGGHGEQFF
-,-,TRBV29-1,TRBJ1-6,TGCAGCGCAAGGTTAGGGAGTACAAATAATTCACCCCTCCACTTT,CSARLGSTNNSPLHF
-,-,TRBV11-2,TRBJ2-3,TGTGCCAGCAGCTTTTCGAACTATAACACAGATACGCAGTATTTT,CASSFSNYNTDTQYF
-,TRBD1,TRBV7-8,TRBJ2-7,TGTGCCAGCAGCTTAGTGGGACAGGGAAGGTACGAGCAGTACTTC,CASSLVGQGRYEQYF
-,TRBD1,TRBV28,TRBJ2-1,TGTGCCAGCAGTTCCGGGACAGGGGGGACCTACAATGAGCAGTTCTTC,CASSSGTGGTYNEQFF
-,-,TRBV6-1,TRBJ1-5,TGTGCCAGCAGTGGGAGGGATCAGCCCCAGCATTTT,CASSGRDQPQHF
-,TRBD1,TRBV30,TRBJ2-7,TGTGCCTGGGGACAGGGAGTGGACGAGCAGTACTTC,CAWGQGVDEQYF
-,TRBD1,TRBV2,TRBJ1-1,TGTGCCAGCAGCTATACGGACAGGGTGAGTGAAGCTTTCTTT,CASSYTDRVSEAFF
-,TRBD1,TRBV5-1,TRBJ1-2,TGCGCCAGCAGCTTTGGGACAGGGGACTACCGGAGGTATGGCTACACCTTC,CASSFGTGDYRRYGYTF
-,TRBD1,TRBV14,TRBJ1-6,TGTGCCAGCAGCCTCAGACAGGGAACCTATAATTCACCCCTCCACTTT,CASSLRQGTYNSPLHF
-,TRBD2,TRBV4-3,TRBJ2-1,TGCGCCAGCAGCCAAGGAATAGCGGGGGGCCCTGTTACCAGGTACAATGAGCAGTTCTTC,CASSQGIAGGPVTRYNEQFF
-,TRBD2,TRBV4-2,TRBJ2-7,TGTGCCAGCAGCCAAGGGACCCCCCTAGCGGGGGGCTTCTCCTCCTACGAGCAGTACTTC,CASSQGTPLAGGFSSYEQYF
-,TRBD1,TRBV7-9,TRBJ2-2,TGTGCCAGCAGCTTCGGGACAGGGTACACCGGGGAGCTGTTTTTT,CASSFGTGYTGELFF
-,TRBD2,TRBV5-1,TRBJ2-1,TGCGCCAGCAGCTTGATAGCTAGCGGTCCCTACAATGAGCAGTTCTTC,CASSLIASGPYNEQFF
-,-,TRBV5-6,TRBJ2-3,TGTGCCAGCAGCTTGAGCGTCGGTGTACCCACAGATACGCAGTATTTT,CASSLSVGVPTDTQYF
-,-,TRBV7-9,TRBJ1-6,TGTGCCAGCAGCTTAGGGGCCGGCTCCTATAATTCACCCCTCCACTTT,CASSLGAGSYNSPLHF
-,TRBD1,TRBV28,TRBJ1-4,TGTGCCAGCAGCACCGACAGGGAAAGAGGTGAAAAACTGTTTTTT,CASSTDRERGEKLFF
-,-,TRBV4-1,TRBJ2-6,TGCGCCAGCAGCAGAGACAGCTCTGGGGCCAACGTCCTGACTTTC,CASSRDSSGANVLTF
once,TRBD1,TRBV7-8,TRBJ2-7,TGTGCCAGCAGCTTAGGACAGGGCCGTTCCATTCTGAACTACGAGCAGTACTTC,CASSLGQGRSILNYEQYF
-,TRBD2,TRBV5-6,TRBJ2-7,TGTGCCAGCAGCCTCTTGGCGGGGGGCAAAACCTACGAGCAGTACTTC,CASSLLAGGKTYEQYF
-,-,TRBV21-1,TRBJ1-5,TGTGCCAGCAGCCAAAAATGGGGACACCGCAATCAGCCCCAGCATTTT,CASSQKWGHRNQPQHF
-,-,TRBV29-1,TRBJ1-3,TGCAGCGTTGGGCAGGGGCGACGAAACACCATATATTTT,CSVGQGRRNTIYF
few,TRBD1,TRBV6-6,TRBJ1-2,TGTGCCAGCAGTGGACAGGGGTCTAACTATGGCTACACCTTC,CASSGQGSNYGYTF
-,-,TRBV20-1,TRBJ1-1,TGCAGTGCTACGGGTGAAGCTTTCTTT,CSATGEAFF
-,TRBD1,TRBV5-8,TRBJ1-5,TGTGCCAGCAGCTTGTCTGGGACAGGGGGCCTTAGGCGACAGCCCCAGCATTTT,CASSLSGTGGLRRQPQHF
-,TRBD1,TRBV30,TRBJ1-6,TGTGCCTGGAGTGCAAACCCCGACAGGGCGAGGTCACCCCTCCACTTT,CAWSANPDRARSPLHF
-,TRBD1,TRBV19,TRBJ2-7,TGTGCCAGTAGTATGAGCTTGGGACAGGGGGCCTACGAGCAGTACTTC,CASSMSLGQGAYEQYF
-,TRBD2,TRBV6-5,TRBJ2-1,TGTGCCAGCAGCTGGACTAGCGGGTACAATGAGCAGTTCTTC,CASSWTSGYNEQFF
-,TRBD2,TRBV29-1,TRBJ2-4,TGCAGCGTCTGGGACTATGGCAAAAACATTCAGTACTTC,CSVWDYGKNIQYF
-,TRBD1,TRBV7-2,TRBJ1-2,TGTGCCAGCAGCGCCCAGGGGGAAAGTGGTGGCTACACCTTC,CASSAQGESGGYTF
-,-,TRBV7-2,TRBJ2-2,TGTGCCAGCAGAGCGGGTAACACCGGGGAGCTGTTTTTT,CASRAGNTGELFF
-,TRBD1,TRBV2,TRBJ2-3,TGTGCCAGCAGCGCCGGACAGGCGGCTACGAATACGCAGTATTTT,CASSAGQAATNTQYF
-,TRBD2,TRBV5-4,TRBJ2-5,TGTGCCAGCAGCCCCGGGGGGGGAGTGGGAGAGACCCAGTACTTC,CASSPGGGVGETQYF
-,-,TRBV5-1,TRBJ2-3,TGCGCCAGCAGCTTTGAGGCAGATACGCAGTATTTT,CASSFEADTQYF
-,-,TRBV28,TRBJ1-1,TGTGCCAGCAACCCTGACAGGAACACTGAAGCTTTCTTT,CASNPDRNTEAFF
-,-,TRBV7-8,TRBJ2-7,TGTGCCAGCAGCTTAGCCGGGGGTGTGGCCTACGAGCAGTACTTC,CASSLAGGVAYEQYF
once,-,TRBV29-1,TRBJ1-1,TGCAGCGCCGCTACCATGAACACTGAAGCTTTCTTT,CSAATMNTEAFF
-,-,TRBV4-3,TRBJ2-7,TGCGCCAGCAGCCAAGATTTCGGGGGGCGATACGAGCAGTACTTC,CASSQDFGGRYEQYF
-,-,TRBV9,TRBJ1-1,TGTGCCAGCAGCGCAGAGGCAAGGGCAGGGATGAACACTGAAGCTTTCTTT,CASSAEARAGMNTEAFF